This T cell receptor (beta chain) was documented in a study of CD8+ T cells in alopecia areata (dated by TCRdb to 2016 to 2019). As for the study more broadly: Treated patients were enrolled in an open-label pilot trial of oral tofacitinib, 5 to 10 mg twice daily, for moderate-to-severe alopecia areata. Patients stayed on tofacitinib for 6 to 18 months and then had 6 months of follow-up off drug so that delayed response and recurrence could be assessed. In both human patients and the C3H/HeJ mouse model, the study applied high-throughput TCRbeta sequencing to look at T cell clonal expansion in alopecia areata. On the human side, TCRbeta sequencing was run on scalp tissue and on sorted CD4+ and CD8+ peripheral blood T cells from healthy controls and from alopecia areata patients with either patchy or totalis/universalis disease. Biopsies were taken from tofacitinib-treated patients at baseline and again at 4 and 24 weeks into treatment, and several of those patients also had a later scalp biopsy. Scalp clonality was compared among normal scalp (n=4), patchy alopecia areata scalp (n=8), and alopecia totalis/universalis scalp (n=8). The RNA source kit depended on sample type: the PAXgene miRNA kit for fixed scalp, the miRNeasy kit for PBMCs, and the RNeasy kit for mouse skin. Amplification of TCRbeta CDR3 regions was done by immunoSEQ multiplex PCR using 35 Vbeta forward primers and 13 Jbeta reverse primers. Results and caveats for the whole study, not just this receptor: Lesional scalp, especially in alopecia totalis/universalis, showed higher clonality and more expanded CD8+ clones than normal scalp, suggesting antigenic drive. Resident alphabeta T cells in normal human skin are also sequenced, complicating scalp TCR repertoire analysis, unlike mouse skin dominated by gammadelta T cells. Shared TCR sequences between patients were less evident than in mice, which may be partly attributable to HLA diversity in the patient population.

Trimmed from V: 7 bases; trimmed from J: 6 bases; junction bases lacking a gene match: 8. The CDR3 covers 14 residues, taking in both the cysteine and the phenylalanine. Kept here is only the CDR3 DNA, which spans 42 bases and is read in frame from base 1. Via the germline V gene, CDR1 is MNHEY and CDR2 SVGAGI. According to the study, the label for this sample's time point signals: baseline before oral tofacitinib. Peripheral blood and lesional scalp punch biopsies were obtained from patients with alopecia areata. After PBMCs were isolated by density centrifugation and stained for CD3, CD4 and CD8, a FACSAria was used to sort CD4+ and CD8+ T cells. To prepare the library, the immunoSEQ multiplex PCR assay was applied. RNA was extracted from all samples and reverse transcribed into cDNA, which served as template for TCR sequencing. First-strand cDNA was synthesized with SuperScript III using a 2:1 mix of oligo-dT and random hexamers. A synthetic immune receptor repertoire was used to gauge amplification bias, and whatever bias remained was removed computationally. In the source study's methods: Raw reads were preprocessed for error removal, and CDR3 was defined according to IMGT conventions as running from the conserved cysteine to phenylalanine. Clonality was computed by normalizing Shannon entropy by log2 of the number of productive unique TCRs and subtracting the result from 1. CD4 or CD8 identity of scalp clones was inferred by cross-referencing scalp TCRbeta sequences with sorted blood CD4 and CD8 repertoires. Here the immuneACCESS table is served through TCRdb, limited to in-frame sequences with V and J called. Missing clones are a known gap in these copies; in checked studies unresolved V genes cover under half, and the rest lacks a known reason. V and J calls and clone size are copied from that table; D and trimming were computed from the DNA. This sample has roughly 150,000 clones in its table, and 75% to 90% of those were observed once. About 15% of the sample is in the top ten clones.

A note on this clone: The clone's antigen remains unknown. No qualities accompany the bases; no much larger clone lies one base away.

This sample comprised CD8+ T cells sorted from blood, obtained at week 0. The sequence links TRBV6-5 to TRBJ2-2, with 7 bases in between that match TRBD1. This TCR came from a human donor with alopecia areata. Read as DNA, the sequence is TGTGCCAGCAAAGAAGACAGGGCCCCCGGGGAGCTGTTTTTT. This codes for CASKEDRAPGELFF.